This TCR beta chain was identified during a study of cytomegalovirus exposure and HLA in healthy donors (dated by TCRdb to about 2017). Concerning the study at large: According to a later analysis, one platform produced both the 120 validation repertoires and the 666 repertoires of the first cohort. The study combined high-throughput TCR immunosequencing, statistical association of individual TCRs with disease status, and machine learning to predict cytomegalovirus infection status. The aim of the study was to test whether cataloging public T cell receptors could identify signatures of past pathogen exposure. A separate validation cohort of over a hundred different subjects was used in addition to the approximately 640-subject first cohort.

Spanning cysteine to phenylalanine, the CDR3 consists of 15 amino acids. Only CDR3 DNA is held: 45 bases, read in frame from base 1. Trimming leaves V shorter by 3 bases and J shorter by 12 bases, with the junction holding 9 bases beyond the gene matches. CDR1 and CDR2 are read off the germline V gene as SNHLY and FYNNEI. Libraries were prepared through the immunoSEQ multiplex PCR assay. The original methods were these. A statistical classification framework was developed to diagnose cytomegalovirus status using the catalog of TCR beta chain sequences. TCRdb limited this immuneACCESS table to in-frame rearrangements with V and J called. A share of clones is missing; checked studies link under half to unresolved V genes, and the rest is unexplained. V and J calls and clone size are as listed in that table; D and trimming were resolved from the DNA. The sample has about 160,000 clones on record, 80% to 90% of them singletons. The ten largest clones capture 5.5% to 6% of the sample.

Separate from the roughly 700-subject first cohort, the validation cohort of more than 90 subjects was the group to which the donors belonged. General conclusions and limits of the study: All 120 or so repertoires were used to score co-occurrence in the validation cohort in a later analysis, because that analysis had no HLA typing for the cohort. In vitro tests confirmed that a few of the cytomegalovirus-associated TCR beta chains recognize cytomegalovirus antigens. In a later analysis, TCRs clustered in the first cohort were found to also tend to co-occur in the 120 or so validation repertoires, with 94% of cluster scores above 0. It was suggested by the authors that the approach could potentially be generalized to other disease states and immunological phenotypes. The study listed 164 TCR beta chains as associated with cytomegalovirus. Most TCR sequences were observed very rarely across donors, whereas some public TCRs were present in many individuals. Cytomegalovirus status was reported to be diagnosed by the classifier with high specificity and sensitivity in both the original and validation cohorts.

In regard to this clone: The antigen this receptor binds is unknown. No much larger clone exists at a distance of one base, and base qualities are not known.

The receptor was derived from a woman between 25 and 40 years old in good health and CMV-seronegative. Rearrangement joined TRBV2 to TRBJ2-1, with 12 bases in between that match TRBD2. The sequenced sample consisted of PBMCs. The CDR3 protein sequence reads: CASSETSGSPLMQFF. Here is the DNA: TGTGCCAGCAGTGAGACTAGCGGGAGCCCCCTAATGCAGTTCTTC.